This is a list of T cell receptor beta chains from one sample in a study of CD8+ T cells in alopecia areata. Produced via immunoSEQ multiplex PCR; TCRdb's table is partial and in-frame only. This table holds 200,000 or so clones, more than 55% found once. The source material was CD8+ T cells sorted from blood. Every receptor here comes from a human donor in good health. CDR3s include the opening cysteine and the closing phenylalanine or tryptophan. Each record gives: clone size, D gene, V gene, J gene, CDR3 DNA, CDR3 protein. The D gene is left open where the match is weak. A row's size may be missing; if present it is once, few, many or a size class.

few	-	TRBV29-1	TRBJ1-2	TGCAGCGCTCGACCCCTGGTCGGTGGCTACACCTTC	CSARPLVGGYTF
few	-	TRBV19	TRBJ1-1	TGTGCCAGTGGTAACACTGAAGCTTTCTTT	CASGNTEAFF
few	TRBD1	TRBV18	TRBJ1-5	TGTGCCAGCTCCCTCGGACAGGGGGATCAGCCCCAGCATTTT	CASSLGQGDQPQHF
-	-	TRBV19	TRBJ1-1	TGTGCCAGTAGTATAACAGAGAACACTGAAGCTTTCTTT	CASSITENTEAFF
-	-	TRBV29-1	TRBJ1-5	TGCAGCGCCTCGGGACAAAATAGCAATCAGCCCCAGCATTTT	CSASGQNSNQPQHF
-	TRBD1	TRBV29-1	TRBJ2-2	TGCAGCGTCCTCCAGGGGGACACCGGGGAGCTGTTTTTT	CSVLQGDTGELFF
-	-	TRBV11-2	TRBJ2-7	TGTGCCAGCAGCCCACCCCCCAGCTACGAGCAGTACTTC	CASSPPPSYEQYF
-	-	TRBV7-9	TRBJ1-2	TGTGCCAGCAGCTTAGATCTGCCAGGGAACTATGGCTACACCTTC	CASSLDLPGNYGYTF
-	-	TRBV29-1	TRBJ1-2	TGCAGCGTTAGACAGGAGATAAACTATGGCTACACCTTC	CSVRQEINYGYTF
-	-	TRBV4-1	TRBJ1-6	TGCGCCAGCAGCCAAGACAAAGGAGCGTATTCACCCCTCCACTTT	CASSQDKGAYSPLHF
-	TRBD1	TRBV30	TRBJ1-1	TGTGCCTGGGACAGGGGCGCGATGAACACTGAAGCTTTCTTT	CAWDRGAMNTEAFF
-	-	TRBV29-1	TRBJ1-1	TGCAGCGTTGACCTGGGACGGAGGAACACTGAAGCTTTCTTT	CSVDLGRRNTEAFF
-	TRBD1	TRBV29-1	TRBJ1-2	TGCAGCGTTGAATTGGAACAGGGGGCCAACTATGGCTACACCTTC	CSVELEQGANYGYTF
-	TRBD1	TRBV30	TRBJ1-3	TGTGCCTGGAGTGTCCAAGGGGGCTGGGGAAACACCATATATTTT	CAWSVQGGWGNTIYF
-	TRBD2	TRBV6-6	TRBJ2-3	TGTGCCAGCAGTTACTTCGTTGGTAGCGGGGGAGATACGCAGTATTTT	CASSYFVGSGGDTQYF
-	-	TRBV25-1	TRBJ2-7	TGTGCCAGCAGTGGGGCGCGTTCTAACGAGCAGTACTTC	CASSGARSNEQYF
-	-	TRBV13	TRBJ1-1	TGTGCCAGCAGACTGGGTGGGGGCGGAAACACTGAAGCTTTCTTT	CASRLGGGGNTEAFF
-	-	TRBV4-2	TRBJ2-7	TGTGCCAGCAGCCCCGACAGTACCTACGAGCAGTACTTC	CASSPDSTYEQYF
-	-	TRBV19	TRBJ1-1	TGTGCCAGCCATACATCGAAGTCTGAAGCTTTCTTT	CASHTSKSEAFF
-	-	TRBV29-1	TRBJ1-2	TGCAGCATAATTTCGACCGAGACTAACTATGGCTACACCTTC	CSIISTETNYGYTF
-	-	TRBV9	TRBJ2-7	TGTGCCAGCAGCCCGCGCCTCGGTACCTACGAGCAGTACTTC	CASSPRLGTYEQYF
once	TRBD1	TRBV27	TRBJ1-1	TGTGCCAGCATTGGGACAGTTGACACTGAAGCTTTCTTT	CASIGTVDTEAFF
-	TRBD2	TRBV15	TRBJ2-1	TGTGCCACCAGCGGAGAAGCGGGGGGAAGCTACAATGAGCAGTTCTTC	CATSGEAGGSYNEQFF
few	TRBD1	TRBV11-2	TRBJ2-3	TGTGCCAGCAGCCCAACCGCAGGGGGCGCAGATACGCAGTATTTT	CASSPTAGGADTQYF
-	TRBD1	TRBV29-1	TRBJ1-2	TGCAGCGTGGTGGGGACAGGGGGTAACTATGGCTACACCTTC	CSVVGTGGNYGYTF